The next 29 T cell receptor beta chains were all read from a single sample in a study of shared clonotypes between healthy human individuals. TCRdb keeps only in-frame clones here, not all; method: immunoSEQ multiplex PCR. The table records roughly 2.5 million clones, 90% to 95% of them present only once. Material: naive CD4+ T cells sorted from blood. Subset here: CD45RA+ positively selected. Receptors were obtained from a man between 18 and 35 years old in good health.

The chain uses TRBV9 and TRBJ2-1, with D uncertain. CDR3 size: 14 residues. The V end lost 4 bases, the J end lost 1 base, and 9 bases lay between the germline ends. In germline, CDR1 is SGDLS, CDR2 YYNGEE. The CDR3 loop reads CASSPGISYNEQFF. The CDR3 region has the DNA TGTGCCAGCAGCCCAGGAATATCCTACAATGAGCAGTTCTTC.

The chain has TRBV6-6 and TRBJ1-2, with TRBD1 matching over 10 bases. The germline V gene encodes CDR1 MNHNY and CDR2 SVGAGI (reference sequence). With 11 bases clipped from V and 8 bases from J, the junction kept 11 bases outside the gene matches. The CDR3 runs 13 residues. CDR3 residues: CAARRDRGDGYTF. CDR3 nucleotides: TGTGCCGCGCGACGGGACAGGGGTGACGGCTACACCTTC.

The chain is built from TRBV10-3 and TRBJ1-2; no clear D gene. CDR3 size: 11 residues. Germline assignment: CDR1 ENHRY and CDR2 SYGVKD. Between the trimmed V and J ends, which lost 11 bases and 2 bases, there was a span of 9 bases. CDR3 in DNA: TGTGCCTTTTCGGACAACTATGGCTACACCTTC. This codes for CAFSDNYGYTF.

The chain employs TRBV4-2 and TRBJ2-5; 12 bases map to TRBD2. The CDR3 is 16 amino acids. V was clipped by 4 bases and J by 9 bases; unmatched bases: 12. Germline CDR1 reads LGHNA; CDR2 reads YNFKEQ. In nucleotides, the CDR3 is TGTGCCAGCAGCCCCGACGCTAGCGGGGGGGGTTTAGCCCAGTACTTC. Translation gives CASSPDASGGGLAQYF.

This chain connects TRBV6-6 to TRBJ1-2; D gene uncertain. The length of the CDR3 is 14 residues. Germline assignment: CDR1 MNHNY and CDR2 SVGAGI (reference sequence). Deletions cut 2 bases from V and 7 bases from J, with 14 bases between. CDR3 residues: CASSYRREERGYTF. CDR3 sequence (DNA): TGTGCCAGCAGTTACCGAAGAGAAGAACGTGGCTACACCTTC.

Notes on this clone: The DNA is omitted, as the CDR3 cannot be located on it reliably, and the CDR3 follows TCRdb's listing. This chain links TRBV27 with TRBJ1-1. The CDR3 has 16 residues if both end residues are counted. The germline gives CDR1 MNHEY, CDR2 SMNVEV (reference sequence). The CDR3 loop reads CASSSTPTGSVLGILF.

The chain joins TRBV27 to TRBJ1-5; no firm D call. The CDR3 length is 12 residues. V lost 6 bases, J lost 0 bases, and 3 bases lay in between. The germline CDR1 and CDR2 sequences are MNHEY and SMNVEV (reference sequence). CDR3 nucleotides: TGTGCCAGCAGCGTTAGCAATCAGCCCCAGCATTTT. Its protein is CASSVSNQPQHF.

This chain connects TRBV5-5 to TRBJ2-3; maybe TRBD2 (5 bases). The ends were cut back, 1 base at V and 4 bases at J, with 13 bases in the middle. The CDR3 has 15 amino acids. Germline CDR1 is SGHKS and CDR2 is YYEKEE (reference sequence). The CDR3 here is CASSLRASMSDTQYF. The CDR3 region has the DNA TGTGCCAGCAGCTTGCGGGCTAGCATGTCAGATACGCAGTATTTT. The full variable domain, with the rest looked up from reference TRBV5-5 and TRBJ2-3, is DAGVTQSPTHLIKTRGQQVTLRCSPISGHKSVSWYQQVLGQGPQFIFQYYEKEERGRGNFPDRFSARQFPNYSSELNVNALLLGDSALYLCASSLRASMSDTQYFGPGTRLTVL.

V usage is TRBV28 and J usage is TRBJ1-1; tentative D call: TRBD1 (6 bases). The germline V gene has CDR1 MDHEN and CDR2 SYDVKM. The CDR3 length is 16 residues. Trimming took 6 bases from V and 0 from J, leaving 17 bases between them. The CDR3, as DNA: TGTGCCAGCAGGGACCAGGGGATACTTTTGAACACTGAAGCTTTCTTT. Amino acids: CASRDQGILLNTEAFF.

J is TRBJ2-3 and V is TRBV10-1, with a tentative D call TRBD2 (6 bases). Germline loops: CDR1 WNHNN, CDR2 SYGVQD (reference sequence). The V and J ends lost 3 bases and 2 bases respectively, with 15 bases between them. This CDR3 comprises 16 residues. CDR3 DNA sequence: TGCGCCAGCAGTGACCAAAGGCGGGGTTCCACAGATACGCAGTATTTT. Its protein is CASSDQRRGSTDTQYF.

J is TRBJ2-2 and V is TRBV11-3; D not resolved. CDR3 size: 14 residues. V lost 7 bases and J 0 bases, leaving 9 bases between the germline ends. Germline CDR1 is SGHNT and CDR2 is YENEEA. The CDR3: CASTTSPNTGELFF. CDR3 bases: TGTGCCAGCACCACATCCCCGAACACCGGGGAGCTGTTTTTT.

This chain uses TRBV27 with TRBJ1-5, with D perhaps matching TRBD1 (5 bases). Between the trimmed V and J ends, which lost 5 bases and 1 base, there was a span of 24 bases. Germline V gene sequence: CDR1 MNHEY, CDR2 SMNVEV (reference sequence). The CDR3 spans 19 residues. The CDR3 sequence: CASSLSPPGSRLSNQPQHF. As DNA, the CDR3 is TGTGCCAGCAGTCTAAGCCCCCCAGGGTCTAGATTGAGCAATCAGCCCCAGCATTTT.

This clone appeared a few times. The rearrangement uses TRBV6-6 and TRBJ1-6; TRBD1 matches 9 bases. CDR3 length: 13 amino acids. The germline V gene encodes CDR1 MNHNY and CDR2 SVGAGI (reference sequence). The junction had 7 bases not matched to a gene; V was cut back by 6 bases and J by 13 bases. The DNA of the CDR3 is TGTGCCAGCAGCGGGACAGGGTCCCTCCCCCTCCACTTT. The encoded protein is CASSGTGSLPLHF.

This clone was recorded a few times. V is TRBV5-4 and J is TRBJ1-1; maybe TRBD1 (5 bases). The CDR3 spans 15 residues. Germline CDR1 and CDR2: SGHNT and YYREEE (reference sequence). Trimming left V 0 bases short and J 3 bases short, with 12 bases between. CDR3 protein: CASSLEEGFYTEAFF. DNA for the CDR3: TGTGCCAGCAGCTTGGAAGAGGGGTTTTACACTGAAGCTTTCTTT.

This rearrangement joins TRBV6-6 to TRBJ1-2; tentative D call: TRBD1 (5 bases). This CDR3 spans 15 amino acids. Trimming took 2 bases from V and 4 from J, leaving 14 bases between them. CDR1 MNHNY and CDR2 SVGAGI come from the germline V gene (reference sequence). The CDR3 loop is CASSYLTQGLYGYTF. The CDR3 DNA follows: TGTGCCAGCAGTTACCTTACGCAGGGCCTCTATGGCTACACCTTC.

This chain uses TRBV4-1 with TRBJ2-3, with 14 bases aligning to TRBD2. The junction had 7 bases not matched to a gene; V was cut back by 2 bases and J by 0 bases. The CDR3 length is 19 residues. The germline gives CDR1 MGHRA, CDR2 YSYEKL. CDR3 amino acids: CASSQITGLAGGSTDTQYF. CDR3 coding DNA: TGCGCCAGCAGCCAAATAACCGGACTAGCGGGAGGAAGCACAGATACGCAGTATTTT.

The chain joins TRBV21-1 to TRBJ2-3; the DNA was not used to check the table's D call, TRBD2. TRBV21-1 is deemed a pseudogene. The CDR3 length is 18 residues. The CDR3 loop is CASSTPPGVRGGTDTQYF. DNA of the CDR3: TGTGCCAGCAGCACGCCTCCCGGGGTTCGGGGGGGCACAGATACGCAGTATTTT.

A remark on this clone: This specimen includes other DNA sequences encoding the same CDR3. The CDR3 loop is CASSGGRETQYF. In DNA, the CDR3 is TGTGCCAGTAGTGGGGGCAGGGAGACCCAGTACTTC. The rearrangement joins TRBV19 to TRBJ2-5, with D tentatively TRBD1 (6 bases). The CDR3 loop spans 12 amino acids. The germline CDR1 and CDR2 sequences are LNHDA and SQIVND (reference sequence). Trimming left V 5 bases short and J 5 bases short, with 9 bases between.

The genes are TRBV19 and TRBJ2-1; no reliable D call. Between the trimmed V and J ends, which lost 6 bases and 6 bases, there was a span of 9 bases. The CDR3 contains 12 residues. Germline-derived CDR1 and CDR2 are LNHDA and SQIVND (reference sequence). In nucleotides, the CDR3 is TGTGCCAGTAGCAGAGATCTCAATGAGCAGTTCTTC. Protein product: CASSRDLNEQFF.

This chain joins TRBV5-5 and TRBJ2-7; D remains ambiguous. The CDR3 is 16 residues long. Between the trimmed V and J ends, which lost 4 bases and 4 bases, there was a span of 21 bases. Germline CDR1 is SGHKS and CDR2 is YYEKEE (reference sequence). CDR3 in amino acids: CASSPTASTAFYEQYF. Written as DNA, the CDR3 is TGTGCCAGCAGCCCGACTGCCTCGACCGCGTTTTACGAGCAGTACTTC.

This clone was picked up a small number of times. Other DNA sequences within the sample encode an identical CDR3. The J gene is TRBJ1-1, the V gene TRBV30, with D maybe TRBD1 (5 bases). Germline V gives CDR1 GTSNPN, CDR2 SVGIG (reference sequence). This CDR3 has 13 amino acids. The germline V and J ends were trimmed by 2 bases and 5 bases, with 12 bases remaining between them. The CDR3, as DNA: TGTGCCTGGAGTCTAAGAGGGGATACTGAAGCTTTCTTT. Translation: CAWSLRGDTEAFF.

The chain combines TRBV6-6 with TRBJ2-3, with a possible D match to TRBD2 (5 bases). Germline V gene data show CDR1 as MNHNY and CDR2 as SVGAGI (reference sequence). The CDR3 consists of 16 residues. V was shortened by 5 bases and J by 0 bases, with 15 bases between the two germline ends. CDR3 sequence: CASSPLSGSSTDTQYF. The CDR3 nucleotides read TGTGCCAGCAGTCCCCTAAGCGGCTCTAGCACAGATACGCAGTATTTT.

The chain couples TRBV11-2 to TRBJ1-5; 8 bases fit TRBD1. Per germline, CDR1 SGHAT and CDR2 FQNNGV. The CDR3 is 15 residues long. Trimming at V came to 2 bases and at J to 2 bases, leaving 2 bases not matched to a gene. The DNA for the CDR3 is TGTGCCAGCAGCTTACAGGGGGCAGGCAATCAGCCCCAGCATTTT. Its protein product is CASSLQGAGNQPQHF.

This clone was counted a single time. The V call is TRBV6-6, the J call TRBJ2-5; D not certain. CDR1 and CDR2 from the germline V gene are MNHNY and SVGAGI (reference sequence). CDR3 length equals 14 residues. Trimming took off 0 bases at V and 1 base at J, with 6 bases between the two ends. CDR3 DNA sequence: TGTGCCAGCAGTTACTCGTACATCCAAGAGACCCAGTACTTC. Its protein product is CASSYSYIQETQYF.

The chain uses TRBV4-1 and TRBJ2-3; 9 bases fit TRBD2. V trimming: 1 base; J trimming: 2 bases; junction bases outside the gene matches: 10. The CDR3 is 18 residues long. Germline lookup yields CDR1 MGHRA and CDR2 YSYEKL. CDR3 in amino acids: CASSQVLSSSGATDTQYF. CDR3 nucleotides: TGCGCCAGCAGCCAAGTACTATCCTCTAGCGGGGCCACAGATACGCAGTATTTT.

This clone appeared once. The V call is TRBV2, the J call TRBJ2-5; D uncertain. The CDR3 runs 12 residues. Trimming took off 2 bases at V and 6 bases at J, with 7 bases between the two ends. Germline loops: CDR1 SNHLY, CDR2 FYNNEI. The CDR3, as DNA: TGTGCCAGCAGTGAACTATCTCAGACCCAGTACTTC. It is translated as CASSELSQTQYF.

On this clone: The same CDR3 can be traced to other DNA sequences in this sample. The chain recombines TRBV10-3 with TRBJ1-2; tentative D call: TRBD1 (5 bases). Between the trimmed V and J ends, which lost 3 bases and 8 bases, there was a span of 13 bases. CDR1 is ENHRY, CDR2 SYGVKD, per germline. This CDR3 has 13 residues. The CDR3 spells CAISEGAGSGYTF. The CDR3 DNA reads as TGTGCCATCAGTGAAGGGGCAGGGAGCGGCTACACCTTC.

This clone was observed a single time. The chain combines TRBV7-9 with TRBJ1-5, with D perhaps TRBD1 (6 bases). Germline lookup yields CDR1 SEHNR and CDR2 FQNEAQ (reference sequence). This CDR3 comprises 16 residues. Trimming removed 3 bases at V and 6 bases at J, with 18 bases between. The DNA of the CDR3 is TGTGCCAGCAGCTTGGGCGCGCCAGGGGAGGGTCAGCCCCAGCATTTT. It encodes CASSLGAPGEGQPQHF.

V and J are TRBV7-3 and TRBJ2-3, with 13 bases that match TRBD2. This CDR3 spans 17 amino acids. The germline V gene encodes CDR1 SGHTA and CDR2 FQGTGA. With V trimmed by 4 bases and J by 4 bases, 8 bases remained unmatched. The CDR3 here is CASSSLTSGGAADTQYF. The CDR3 DNA reads as TGTGCCAGCAGCTCCCTCACTAGCGGGGGGGCCGCAGATACGCAGTATTTT.